The sequence of this TCR beta chain was determined in a study of T cell repertoires in cytomegalovirus infection. As for the study in general: It can be stated that public TCR beta signatures indicated CMV infection as well as a matching HLA type.

The CDR3 sequence is 14 residues long. The V end lost 2 bases, the J end lost 7 bases, and 14 bases lay between the germline ends. Germline V gene lookup returns CDR1 MNHEY and CDR2 SMNVEV (reference sequence). This clonotype was seen ten or more times. Its target is unknown. Overall study results and limits: Dominant in the ex vivo response were TCR beta clonotypes restricted by HLA-C and specific for CMV. Adding up the frequency of public TCR beta families identified people who carried CMV plus the relevant HLA.

TCRdb re-analysed the reads in MiXCR, keeping a single row per CDR3 protein. The sample yields approximately 320,000 distinct CDR3 sequences, around a tenth seen once. This receptor was taken from a human donor in good health (CMV status not recorded). Some clones in this sample may be carry-over from other donors' samples. The J gene is TRBJ2-5, the V gene TRBV27; a possible D gene is TRBD1 (6 bases). Sequenced input: PBMCs. CDR3 protein: CASSLGRTVMTQYF. CDR3 DNA: TGTGCCAGCAGTTTAGGAAGGACAGTGATGACCCAGTACTTC.